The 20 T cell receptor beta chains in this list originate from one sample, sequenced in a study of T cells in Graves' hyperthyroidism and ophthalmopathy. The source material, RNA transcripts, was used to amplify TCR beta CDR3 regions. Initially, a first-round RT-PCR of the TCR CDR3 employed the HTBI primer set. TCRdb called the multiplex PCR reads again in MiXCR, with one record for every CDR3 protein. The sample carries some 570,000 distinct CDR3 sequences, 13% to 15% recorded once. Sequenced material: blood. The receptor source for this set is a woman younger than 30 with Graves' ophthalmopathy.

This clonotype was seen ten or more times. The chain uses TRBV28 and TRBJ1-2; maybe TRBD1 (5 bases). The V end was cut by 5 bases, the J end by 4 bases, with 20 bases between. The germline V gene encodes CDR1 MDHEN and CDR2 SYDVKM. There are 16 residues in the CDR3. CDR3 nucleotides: TGTGCCAGCAGTCTTCCGCCCGCCGACAGCCGCTATGGCTACACCTTC. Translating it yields CASSLPPADSRYGYTF.

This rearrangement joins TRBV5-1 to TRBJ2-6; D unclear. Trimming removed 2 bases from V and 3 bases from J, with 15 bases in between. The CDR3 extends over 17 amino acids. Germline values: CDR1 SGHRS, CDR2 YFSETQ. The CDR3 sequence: CASSFPRMGYGANVLTF. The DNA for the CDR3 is TGCGCCAGCAGCTTTCCGCGGATGGGCTATGGGGCCAACGTCCTGACTTTC.

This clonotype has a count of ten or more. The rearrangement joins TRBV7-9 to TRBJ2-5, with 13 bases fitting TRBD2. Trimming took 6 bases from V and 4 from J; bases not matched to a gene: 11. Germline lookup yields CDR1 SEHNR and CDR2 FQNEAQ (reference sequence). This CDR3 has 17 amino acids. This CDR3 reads CASRLRTRTSGGETQYF. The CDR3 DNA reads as TGTGCCAGCAGATTGAGGACCAGGACTAGCGGGGGAGAGACCCAGTACTTC. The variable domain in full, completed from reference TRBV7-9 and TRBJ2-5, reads DTGVSQNPRHKITKRGQNVTFRCDPISEHNRLYWYRQTLGQGPEFLTYFQNEAQLEKSRLLSDRFSAERPKGSFSTLEIQRTEQGDSAMYLCASRLRTRTSGGETQYFGPGTRLLVL.

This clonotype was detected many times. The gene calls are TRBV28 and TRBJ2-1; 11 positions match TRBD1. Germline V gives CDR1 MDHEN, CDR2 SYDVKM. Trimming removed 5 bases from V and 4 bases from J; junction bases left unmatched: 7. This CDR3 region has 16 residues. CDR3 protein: CASSLDWDRGYNEQFF. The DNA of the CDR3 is TGTGCCAGCAGTCTCGATTGGGACAGGGGGTACAATGAGCAGTTCTTC.

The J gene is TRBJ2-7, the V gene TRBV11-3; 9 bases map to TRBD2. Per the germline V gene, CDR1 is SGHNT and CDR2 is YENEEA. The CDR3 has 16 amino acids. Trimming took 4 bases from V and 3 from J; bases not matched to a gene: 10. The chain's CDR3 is CASSSRPGTSSYEQYF. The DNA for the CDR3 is TGTGCCAGCAGCTCTCGACCCGGGACTAGCAGCTACGAGCAGTACTTC. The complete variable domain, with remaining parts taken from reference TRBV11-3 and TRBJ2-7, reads EAGVVQSPRYKIIEKKQPVAFWCNPISGHNTLYWYLQNLGQGPELLIRYENEEAVDDSQLPKDRFSAERLKGVDSTLKIQPAELGDSAVYLCASSSRPGTSSYEQYFGPGTRLTVT.

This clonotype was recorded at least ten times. The CDR3 region has the DNA TGTGCCAGCAACCGTTTGGCGACAAACCCTGAAGCTTTCTTT. Translating it yields CASNRLATNPEAFF. The rearrangement links TRBV28 to TRBJ1-1; D not resolved. Trimming removed 7 bases at V and 6 bases at J, with 18 bases between. There are 14 residues in the CDR3. Germline CDR1 is MDHEN and CDR2 is SYDVKM.

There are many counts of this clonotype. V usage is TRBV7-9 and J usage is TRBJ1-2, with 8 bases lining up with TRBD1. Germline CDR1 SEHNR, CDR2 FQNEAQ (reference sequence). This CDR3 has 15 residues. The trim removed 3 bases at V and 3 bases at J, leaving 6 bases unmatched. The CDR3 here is CASSLQGAHHYGYTF. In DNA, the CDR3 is TGTGCCAGCAGCTTGCAGGGGGCCCACCACTATGGCTACACCTTC.

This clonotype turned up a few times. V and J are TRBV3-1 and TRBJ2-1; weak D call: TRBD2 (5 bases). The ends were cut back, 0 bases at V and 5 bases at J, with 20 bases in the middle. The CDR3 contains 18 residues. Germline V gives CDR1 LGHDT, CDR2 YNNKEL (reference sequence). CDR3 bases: TGTGCCAGCAGCCAAGAAAGGTGGCGGGCCGAAATGAACAATGAGCAGTTCTTC. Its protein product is CASSQERWRAEMNNEQFF.

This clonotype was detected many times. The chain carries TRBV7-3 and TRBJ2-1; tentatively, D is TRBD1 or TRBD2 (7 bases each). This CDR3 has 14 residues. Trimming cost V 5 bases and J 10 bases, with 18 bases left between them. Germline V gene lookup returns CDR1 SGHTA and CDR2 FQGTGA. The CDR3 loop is CASSQGVGGGEQFF. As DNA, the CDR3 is TGTGCCAGCAGCCAGGGGGTGGGAGGGGGAGAGCAGTTCTTC.

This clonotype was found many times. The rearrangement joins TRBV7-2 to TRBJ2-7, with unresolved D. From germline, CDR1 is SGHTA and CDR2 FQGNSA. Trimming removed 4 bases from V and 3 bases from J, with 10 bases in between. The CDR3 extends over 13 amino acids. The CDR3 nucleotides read TGTGCCAGCAGCTCTACCCAGAACTACGAGCAGTACTTC. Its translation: CASSSTQNYEQYF.

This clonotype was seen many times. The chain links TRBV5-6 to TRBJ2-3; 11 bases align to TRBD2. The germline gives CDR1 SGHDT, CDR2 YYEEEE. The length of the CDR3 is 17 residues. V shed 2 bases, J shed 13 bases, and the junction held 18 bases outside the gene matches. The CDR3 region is CASSLPGLADPHPSKYF. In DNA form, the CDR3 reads TGTGCCAGCAGCTTACCGGGACTAGCGGATCCACACCCATCAAAGTATTTT.

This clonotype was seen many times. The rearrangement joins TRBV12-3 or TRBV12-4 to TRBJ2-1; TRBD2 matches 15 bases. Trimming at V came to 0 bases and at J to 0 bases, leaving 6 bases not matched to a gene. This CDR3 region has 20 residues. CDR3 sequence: CASSLALGLAGGISYNEQFF. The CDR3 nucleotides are TGTGCCAGCAGTTTAGCGCTGGGACTAGCGGGAGGAATCTCCTACAATGAGCAGTTCTTC.

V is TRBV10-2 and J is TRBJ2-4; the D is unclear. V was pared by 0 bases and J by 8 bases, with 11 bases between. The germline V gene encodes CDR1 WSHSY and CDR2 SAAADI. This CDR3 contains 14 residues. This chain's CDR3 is CASSESVVGDIQYF. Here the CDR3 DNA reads TGCGCCAGCAGTGAGTCTGTGGTAGGCGACATTCAGTACTTC.

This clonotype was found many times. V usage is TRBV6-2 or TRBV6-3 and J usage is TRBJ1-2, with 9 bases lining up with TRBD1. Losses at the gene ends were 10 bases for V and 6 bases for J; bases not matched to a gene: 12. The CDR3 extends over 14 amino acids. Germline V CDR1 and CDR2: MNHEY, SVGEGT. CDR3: CATSQSGQGHGYTF. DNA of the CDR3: TGTGCCACAAGTCAGTCGGGACAGGGACATGGCTACACCTTC.

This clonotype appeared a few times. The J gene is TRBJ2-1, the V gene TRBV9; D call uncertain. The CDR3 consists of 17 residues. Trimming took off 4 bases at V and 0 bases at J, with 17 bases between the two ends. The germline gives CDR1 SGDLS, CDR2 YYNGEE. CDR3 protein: CASSLMGSSNSYNEQFF. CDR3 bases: TGTGCCAGCAGCCTCATGGGGTCCTCGAACTCCTACAATGAGCAGTTCTTC.

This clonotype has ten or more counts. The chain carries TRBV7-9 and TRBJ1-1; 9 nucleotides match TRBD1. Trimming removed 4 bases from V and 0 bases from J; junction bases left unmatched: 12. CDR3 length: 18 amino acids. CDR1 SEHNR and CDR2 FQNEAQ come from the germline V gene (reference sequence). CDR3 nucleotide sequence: TGTGCCAGCAGCTCGCGTGGGGGACAGGGTTCAATGAACACTGAAGCTTTCTTT. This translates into CASSSRGGQGSMNTEAFF.

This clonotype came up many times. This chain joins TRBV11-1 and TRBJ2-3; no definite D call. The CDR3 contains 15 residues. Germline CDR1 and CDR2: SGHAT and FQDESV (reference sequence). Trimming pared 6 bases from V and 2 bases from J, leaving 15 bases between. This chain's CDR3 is CASRTSPRVTDTQYF. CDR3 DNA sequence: TGTGCCAGCAGGACGAGCCCTAGGGTCACAGATACGCAGTATTTT. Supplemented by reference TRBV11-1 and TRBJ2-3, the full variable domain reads EAEVAQSPRYKITEKSQAVAFWCDPISGHATLYWYRQILGQGPELLVQFQDESVVDDSQLPKDRFSAERLKGVDSTLKIQPAELGDSAMYLCASRTSPRVTDTQYFGPGTRLTVL.

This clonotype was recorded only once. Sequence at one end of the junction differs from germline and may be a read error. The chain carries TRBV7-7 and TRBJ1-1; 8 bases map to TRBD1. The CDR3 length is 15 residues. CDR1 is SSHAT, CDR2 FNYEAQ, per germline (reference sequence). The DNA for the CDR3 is TGTGCTAGCAGCTCGGGGACAGGCGGGAACGCTGAAGCTTTCTTT. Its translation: CASSSGTGGNAEAFF.

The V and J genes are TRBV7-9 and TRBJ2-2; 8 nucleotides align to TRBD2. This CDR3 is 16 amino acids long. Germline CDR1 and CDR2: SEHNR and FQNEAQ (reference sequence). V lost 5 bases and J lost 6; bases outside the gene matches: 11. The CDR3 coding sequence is TGTGCCAGCAGCCCAAAGGGACTAGACCTCTCCGGGGAGCTGTTTTTT. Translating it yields CASSPKGLDLSGELFF. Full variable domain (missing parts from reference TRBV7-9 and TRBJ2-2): DTGVSQNPRHKITKRGQNVTFRCDPISEHNRLYWYRQTLGQGPEFLTYFQNEAQLEKSRLLSDRFSAERPKGSFSTLEIQRTEQGDSAMYLCASSPKGLDLSGELFFGEGSRLTVL.

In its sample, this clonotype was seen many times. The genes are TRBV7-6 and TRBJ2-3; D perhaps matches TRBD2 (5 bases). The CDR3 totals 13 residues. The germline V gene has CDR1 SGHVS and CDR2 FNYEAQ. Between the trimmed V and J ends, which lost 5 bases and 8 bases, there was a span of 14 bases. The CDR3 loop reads CASSRQSEGTQYF. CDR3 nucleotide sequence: TGTGCCAGCAGCCGACAATCAGAGGGTACGCAGTATTTT.